This TCR beta chain was captured by sequencing in a study of blood T cell repertoires in COVID-19. Trimming cost V 4 bases and J 5 bases; bases outside gene matches: 1. CDR3 length equals 12 residues. Per germline, CDR1 SNHLY and CDR2 FYNNEI. Produced via immunoSEQ multiplex PCR; TCRdb's table is partial and in-frame only. The sample consists of just over 80,000 clones, about four fifths of them appearing once. This TCR derives from a woman older than 75 with active or convalescent COVID-19. Sequencing input: peripheral blood. The chain recombines TRBV2 with TRBJ2-5; 7 bases are a match to TRBD2. CDR3 amino acids: CASSGEGETQYF. The CDR3 DNA follows: TGTGCCAGCAGTGGGGAGGGGGAGACCCAGTACTTC.